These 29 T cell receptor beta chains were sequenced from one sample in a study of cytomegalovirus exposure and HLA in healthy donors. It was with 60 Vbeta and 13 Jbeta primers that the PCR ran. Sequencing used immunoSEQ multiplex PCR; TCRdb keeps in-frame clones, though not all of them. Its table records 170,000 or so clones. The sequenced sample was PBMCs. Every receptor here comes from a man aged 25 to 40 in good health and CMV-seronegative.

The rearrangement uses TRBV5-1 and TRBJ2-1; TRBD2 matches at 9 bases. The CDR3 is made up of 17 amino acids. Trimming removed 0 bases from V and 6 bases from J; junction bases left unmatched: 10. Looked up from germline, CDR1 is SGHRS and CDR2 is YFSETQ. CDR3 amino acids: CASSLGLEAGGRNEQFF. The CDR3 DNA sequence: TGCGCCAGCAGCTTGGGGCTTGAAGCGGGAGGACGCAATGAGCAGTTCTTC.

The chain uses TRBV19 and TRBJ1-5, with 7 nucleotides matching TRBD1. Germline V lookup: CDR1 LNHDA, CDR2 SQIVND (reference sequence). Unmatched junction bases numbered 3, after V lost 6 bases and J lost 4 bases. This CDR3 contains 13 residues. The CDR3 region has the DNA TGTGCCAGTAGAACCAGGGGGAATCAGCCCCAGCATTTT. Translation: CASRTRGNQPQHF.

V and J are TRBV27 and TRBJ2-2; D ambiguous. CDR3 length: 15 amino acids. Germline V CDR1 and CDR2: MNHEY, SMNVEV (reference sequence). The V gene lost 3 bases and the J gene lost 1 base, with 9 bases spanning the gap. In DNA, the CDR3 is TGTGCCAGCAGTTTTCGAGGTCGGAACACCGGGGAGCTGTTTTTT. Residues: CASSFRGRNTGELFF.

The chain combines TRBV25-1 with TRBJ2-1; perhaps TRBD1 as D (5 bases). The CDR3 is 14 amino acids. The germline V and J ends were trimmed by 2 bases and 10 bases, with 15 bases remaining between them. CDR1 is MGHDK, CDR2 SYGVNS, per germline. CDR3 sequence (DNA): TGTGCCAGCAGTGAAGGGGCCGGCCCCAGCGAGCAGTTCTTC. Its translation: CASSEGAGPSEQFF.

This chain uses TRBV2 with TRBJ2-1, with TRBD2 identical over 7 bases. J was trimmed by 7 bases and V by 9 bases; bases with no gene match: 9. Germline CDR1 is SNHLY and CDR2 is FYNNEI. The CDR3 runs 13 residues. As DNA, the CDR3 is TGTGCCAGTACCTTAGTAGCGGGTAATGAGCAGTTCTTC. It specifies CASTLVAGNEQFF.

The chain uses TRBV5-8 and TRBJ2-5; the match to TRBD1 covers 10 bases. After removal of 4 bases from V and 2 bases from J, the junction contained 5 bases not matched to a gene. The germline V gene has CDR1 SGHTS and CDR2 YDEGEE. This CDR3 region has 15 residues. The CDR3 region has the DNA TGTGCCAGCAGCCGGGACAGGGGCTATCAAGAGACCCAGTACTTC. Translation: CASSRDRGYQETQYF.

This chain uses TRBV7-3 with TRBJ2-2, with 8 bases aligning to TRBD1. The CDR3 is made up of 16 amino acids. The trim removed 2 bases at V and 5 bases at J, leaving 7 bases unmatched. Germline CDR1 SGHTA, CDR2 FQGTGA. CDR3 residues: CASSLGGNRGTGELFF. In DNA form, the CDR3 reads TGTGCCAGCAGCTTAGGAGGGAACAGGGGGACCGGGGAGCTGTTTTTT.

Written as DNA, the CDR3 is TGTGCCAGCAGTCCTCCGGGACAGGGGGTTGAAAAACTGTTTTTT. Protein: CASSPPGQGVEKLFF. The chain employs TRBV28 and TRBJ1-4; 11 bases fit TRBD1. CDR1 and CDR2 from the germline V gene are MDHEN and SYDVKM. There are 15 residues in the CDR3. J lost 7 bases, V lost 5 bases, and 6 bases had no gene match. Based on the CDR3 plus reference TRBV28 and TRBJ1-4, the full variable domain is DVKVTQSSRYLVKRTGEKVFLECVQDMDHENMFWYRQDPGLGLRLIYFSYDVKMKEKGDIPEGYSVSREKKERFSLILESASTNQTSMYLCASSPPGQGVEKLFFGSGTQLSVL.

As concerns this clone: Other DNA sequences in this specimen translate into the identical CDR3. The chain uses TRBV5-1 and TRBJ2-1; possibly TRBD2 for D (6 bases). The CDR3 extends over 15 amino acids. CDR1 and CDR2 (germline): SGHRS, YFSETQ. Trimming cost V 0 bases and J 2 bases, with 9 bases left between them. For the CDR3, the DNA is TGCGCCAGCAGCTTGGGTAGCGGCCCCTACAATGAGCAGTTCTTC. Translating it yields CASSLGSGPYNEQFF.

The CDR3 region is CASSWTGGGEQYF. CDR3 coding DNA: TGCGCCAGCAGTTGGACAGGGGGAGGAGAGCAGTACTTC. The V call is TRBV5-1, the J call TRBJ2-5, with 10 bases matching TRBD1. CDR3 length: 13 residues. V lost 5 bases to trimming and J lost 11 bases; unmatched junction nucleotides: 9. Germline CDR1 reads SGHRS; CDR2 reads YFSETQ.

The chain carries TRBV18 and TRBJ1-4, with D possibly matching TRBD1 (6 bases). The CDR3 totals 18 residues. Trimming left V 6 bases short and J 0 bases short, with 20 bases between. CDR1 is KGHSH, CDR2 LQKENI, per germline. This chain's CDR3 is CASSRTGPSSATNEKLFF. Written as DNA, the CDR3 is TGTGCCAGCTCGCGAACAGGGCCTTCCTCCGCAACTAATGAAAAACTGTTTTTT.

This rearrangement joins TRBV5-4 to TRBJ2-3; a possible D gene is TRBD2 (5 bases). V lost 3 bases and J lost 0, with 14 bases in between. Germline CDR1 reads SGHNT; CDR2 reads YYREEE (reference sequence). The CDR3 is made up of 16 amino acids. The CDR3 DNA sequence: TGTGCCAGCAGCTACGGACTCCCCCTTAGCACAGATACGCAGTATTTT. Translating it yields CASSYGLPLSTDTQYF.

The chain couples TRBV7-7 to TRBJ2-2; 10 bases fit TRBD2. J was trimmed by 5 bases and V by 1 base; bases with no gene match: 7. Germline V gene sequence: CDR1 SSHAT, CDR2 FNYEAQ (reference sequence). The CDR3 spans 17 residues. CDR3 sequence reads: CASSLGAGGPWTGELFF. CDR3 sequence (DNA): TGTGCCAGCAGCTTAGGAGCGGGAGGGCCGTGGACCGGGGAGCTGTTTTTT. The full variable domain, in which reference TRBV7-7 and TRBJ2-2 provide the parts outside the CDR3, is GAGVSQSPRYKVTKRGQDVTLRCDPISSHATLYWYQQALGQGPEFLTYFNYEAQPDKSGLPSDRFSAERPEGSISTLTIQRTEQRDSAMYRCASSLGAGGPWTGELFFGEGSRLTVL.

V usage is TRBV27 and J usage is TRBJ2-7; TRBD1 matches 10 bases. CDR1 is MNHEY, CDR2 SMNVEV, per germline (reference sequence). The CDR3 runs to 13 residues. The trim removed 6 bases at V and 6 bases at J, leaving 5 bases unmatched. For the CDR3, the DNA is TGTGCCAGCAGGCCGGGACAGGGGTCCGAGCAGTACTTC. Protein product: CASRPGQGSEQYF.

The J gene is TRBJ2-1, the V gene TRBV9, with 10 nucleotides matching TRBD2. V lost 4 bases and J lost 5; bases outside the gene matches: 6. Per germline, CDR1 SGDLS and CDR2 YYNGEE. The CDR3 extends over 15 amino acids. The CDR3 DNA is TGTGCCAGCAGCAAAGCGGGAGGGCCGCACAATGAGCAGTTCTTC. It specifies CASSKAGGPHNEQFF.

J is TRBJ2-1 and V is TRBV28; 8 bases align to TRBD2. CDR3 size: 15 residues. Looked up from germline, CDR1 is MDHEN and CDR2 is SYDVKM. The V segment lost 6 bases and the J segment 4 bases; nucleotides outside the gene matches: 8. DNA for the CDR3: TGTGCCAGCAGCTCCGGGACTAGTGCGTACAATGAGCAGTTCTTC. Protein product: CASSSGTSAYNEQFF.

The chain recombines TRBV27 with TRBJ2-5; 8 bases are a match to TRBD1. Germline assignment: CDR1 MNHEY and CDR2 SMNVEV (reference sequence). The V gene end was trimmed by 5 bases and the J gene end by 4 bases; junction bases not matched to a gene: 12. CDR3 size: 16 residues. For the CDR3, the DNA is TGTGCCAGCAGTCCATCCTCCCCAGGGGGCGGAGAGACCCAGTACTTC. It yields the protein CASSPSSPGGGETQYF.

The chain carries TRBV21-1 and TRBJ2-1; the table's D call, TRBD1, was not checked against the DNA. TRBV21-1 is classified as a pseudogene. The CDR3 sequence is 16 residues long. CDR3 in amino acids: CASSANDRDRYNEQFF. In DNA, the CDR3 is TGTGCCAGCAGCGCCAATGACCGGGACAGGTACAATGAGCAGTTCTTC.

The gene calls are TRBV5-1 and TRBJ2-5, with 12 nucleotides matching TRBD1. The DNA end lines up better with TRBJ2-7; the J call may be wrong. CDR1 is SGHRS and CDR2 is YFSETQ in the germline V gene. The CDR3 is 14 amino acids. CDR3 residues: CASSQGQGAYEQYF. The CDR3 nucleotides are TGCGCCAGCAGCCAGGGACAGGGGGCTTACGAGCAGTACTTC.

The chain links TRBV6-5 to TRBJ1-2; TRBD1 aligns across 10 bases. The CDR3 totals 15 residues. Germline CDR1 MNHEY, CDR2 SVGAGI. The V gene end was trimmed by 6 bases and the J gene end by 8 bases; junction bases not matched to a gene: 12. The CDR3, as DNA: TGTGCCAGCAGCCGACCTTCGGGACAGGGGAACGGCTACACCTTC. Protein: CASSRPSGQGNGYTF.

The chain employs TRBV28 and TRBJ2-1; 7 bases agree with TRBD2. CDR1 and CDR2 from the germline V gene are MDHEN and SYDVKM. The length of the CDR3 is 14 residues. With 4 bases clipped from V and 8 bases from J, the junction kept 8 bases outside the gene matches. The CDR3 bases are TGTGCCAGCAGTTCGCTTGGGGAGGGTGATGAGCAGTTCTTC. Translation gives CASSSLGEGDEQFF.

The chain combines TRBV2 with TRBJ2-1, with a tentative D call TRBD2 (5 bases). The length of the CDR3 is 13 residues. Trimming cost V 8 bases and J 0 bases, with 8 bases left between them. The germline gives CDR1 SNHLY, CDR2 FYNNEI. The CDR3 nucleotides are TGTGCCAGCCGACTAAGCTCCTACAATGAGCAGTTCTTC. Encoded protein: CASRLSSYNEQFF.

The CDR3 spells CASRLPGQGYEQYF. The CDR3 nucleotides are TGTGCCAGCAGACTACCGGGACAGGGTTACGAGCAGTACTTC. V gene TRBV2 combines with J gene TRBJ2-7; 9 bases line up with TRBD1. CDR3 length equals 14 residues. Trimming at V came to 6 bases and at J to 4 bases, leaving 7 bases not matched to a gene. CDR1 is SNHLY, CDR2 FYNNEI, per germline.

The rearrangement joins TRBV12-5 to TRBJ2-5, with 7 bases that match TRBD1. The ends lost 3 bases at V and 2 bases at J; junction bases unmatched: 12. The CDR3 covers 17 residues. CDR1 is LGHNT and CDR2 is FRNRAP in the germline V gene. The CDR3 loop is CASGLHRGLLIQETQYF. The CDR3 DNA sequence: TGTGCTAGTGGTTTACACAGGGGTCTCCTCATTCAAGAGACCCAGTACTTC.

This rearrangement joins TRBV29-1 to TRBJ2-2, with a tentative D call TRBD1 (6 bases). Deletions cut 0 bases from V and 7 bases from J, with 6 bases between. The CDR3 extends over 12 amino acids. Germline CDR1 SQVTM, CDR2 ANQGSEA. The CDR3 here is CSVEEQGGELFF. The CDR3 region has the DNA TGCAGCGTTGAAGAACAGGGCGGGGAGCTGTTTTTT.

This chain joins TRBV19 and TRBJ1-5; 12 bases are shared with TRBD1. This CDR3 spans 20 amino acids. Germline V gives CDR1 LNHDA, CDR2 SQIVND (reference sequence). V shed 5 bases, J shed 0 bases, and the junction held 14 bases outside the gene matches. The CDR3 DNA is TGTGCCAGTAGTCCTCGGAGAGGGACAGGGGGCGAACATAGCAATCAGCCCCAGCATTTT. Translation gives CASSPRRGTGGEHSNQPQHF. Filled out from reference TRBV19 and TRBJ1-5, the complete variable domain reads DGGITQSPKYLFRKEGQNVTLSCEQNLNHDAMYWYRQDPGQGLRLIYYSQIVNDFQKGDIAEGYSVSREKKESFPLTVTSAQKNPTAFYLCASSPRRGTGGEHSNQPQHFGDGTRLSIL.

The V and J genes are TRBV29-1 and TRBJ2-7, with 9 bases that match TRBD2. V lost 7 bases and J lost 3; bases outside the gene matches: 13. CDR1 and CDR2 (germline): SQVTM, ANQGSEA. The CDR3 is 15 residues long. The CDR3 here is CSAWDPASGVYEQYF. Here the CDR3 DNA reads TGCAGCGCATGGGATCCGGCTAGCGGGGTCTACGAGCAGTACTTC.

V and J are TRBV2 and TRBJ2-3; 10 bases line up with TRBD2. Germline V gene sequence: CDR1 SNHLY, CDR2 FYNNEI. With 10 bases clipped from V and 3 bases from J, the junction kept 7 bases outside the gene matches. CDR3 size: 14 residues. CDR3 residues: CATAPGLATDTQYF. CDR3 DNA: TGTGCCACCGCCCCGGGACTAGCGACAGATACGCAGTATTTT.

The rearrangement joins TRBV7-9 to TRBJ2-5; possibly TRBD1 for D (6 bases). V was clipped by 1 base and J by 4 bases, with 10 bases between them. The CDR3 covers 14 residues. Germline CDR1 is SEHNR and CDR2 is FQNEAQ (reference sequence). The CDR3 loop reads CASSLDRAGETQYF. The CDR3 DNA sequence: TGTGCCAGCAGCTTAGACAGGGCTGGAGAGACCCAGTACTTC.